Presented here are 9 T cell receptor beta chains from one specimen sequenced in a study of CD8 T cells in ankylosing spondylitis. Points from the study as a whole: Among TCR beta sequences, a motif of 7 to 9 highly homologous variants appeared characteristic of ankylosing spondylitis blood.

TCRdb used MiXCR to reprocess the 5' RACE reads, holding one entry per CDR3 protein. This table has about 460,000 distinct CDR3 sequences, less than 6% appearing once. No cognate antigen is known for these TCRs. The sample taken for sequencing was blood, either unsorted or a sorted T cell fraction (not recorded which). The source of these receptors is a male donor with ankylosing spondylitis.

This clonotype was picked up many times. The rearrangement links TRBV29-1 to TRBJ1-2; no definite D call. There are 12 residues in the CDR3. Germline CDR1 SQVTM, CDR2 ANQGSEA. Trimming removed 3 bases at V and 4 bases at J, with 9 bases between. This CDR3 is CSVDGGVYGYTF. The CDR3 bases are TGCAGCGTTGACGGCGGGGTCTATGGCTACACCTTC.

This clonotype was found many times. The rearrangement joins TRBV20-1 to TRBJ2-3, with D possibly matching TRBD2 (7 bases). Germline V gene data show CDR1 as DFQATT and CDR2 as SNEGSKA (reference sequence). This CDR3 comprises 15 residues. Trimming removed 6 bases from V and 6 bases from J, with 22 bases in between. CDR3 amino acids: CSAHPGGHGGDTQYF. The CDR3 coding sequence is TGCAGTGCCCACCCGGGGGGACACGGAGGGGATACGCAGTATTTT.

This clonotype was observed a few times. The chain links TRBV27 to TRBJ2-5; D is possibly TRBD1 or TRBD2 (6 bases each). Looked up from germline, CDR1 is MNHEY and CDR2 is SMNVEV (reference sequence). Trimming removed 9 bases from V and 7 bases from J, with 15 bases in between. This CDR3 is built from 12 residues. CDR3: CARGGSRGTQYF. The CDR3 DNA reads as TGTGCCAGGGGGGGCTCTCGTGGGACCCAGTACTTC.

This clonotype was counted ten times or more. The genes are TRBV12-3 or TRBV12-4 and TRBJ1-2; D ambiguous. V gave up 6 bases and J gave up 5 bases, with 16 bases separating them. This CDR3 comprises 14 residues. CDR3 in DNA: TGTGCCAGCAGCTCCCGGTTAGGCCCTTATGGCTACACCTTC. Encoded protein: CASSSRLGPYGYTF.

This clonotype was counted ten times or more. This chain connects TRBV20-1 to TRBJ2-3; 9 nucleotides match TRBD1. This CDR3 has 16 residues. Per the germline V gene, CDR1 is DFQATT and CDR2 is SNEGSKA (reference sequence). V was clipped by 0 bases and J by 2 bases; unmatched bases: 6. For the CDR3, the DNA is TGCAGTGCTAGAGATAAGACAGGGGGTTACACAGATACGCAGTATTTT. This codes for CSARDKTGGYTDTQYF.

There are many counts of this clonotype. The CDR3 loop reads CASSAAGGGAGELFF. In DNA form, the CDR3 reads TGTGCCAGCAGCGCTGCGGGCGGCGGGGCCGGGGAGCTGTTTTTT. The chain has TRBV7-2 and TRBJ2-2; tentative D call: TRBD2 (6 bases). The CDR3 covers 15 residues. V was shortened by 5 bases and J by 6 bases, with 16 bases between the two germline ends. The germline V gene has CDR1 SGHTA and CDR2 FQGNSA.

The sample holds a few counts of this clonotype. The rearrangement uses TRBV5-1 and TRBJ2-3; 11 bases are a match to TRBD1. There are 16 residues in the CDR3. V shed 3 bases, J shed 7 bases, and the junction held 10 bases outside the gene matches. Germline CDR1 SGHRS, CDR2 YFSETQ. CDR3 DNA sequence: TGCGCCAGCAGCTGGATCCCGGGACAGGGGGGTTATACGCAGTATTTT. Translating gives CASSWIPGQGGYTQYF.

This clonotype was seen more than once but under ten times. The V call is TRBV6-1, the J call TRBJ2-7, with 7 bases lining up with TRBD1. This CDR3 region has 16 residues. With V trimmed by 6 bases and J by 5 bases, 16 bases remained unmatched. The germline V gene encodes CDR1 MNHNS and CDR2 SASEGT. The CDR3 loop is CASRNDPPDRIHEQYF. In DNA form, the CDR3 reads TGTGCCAGCAGGAACGACCCTCCGGACAGGATCCACGAGCAGTACTTC.

This sequence joins TRBV5-1 and TRBJ2-3, with TRBD2 as a possible D gene (6 bases). The CDR3 covers 17 residues. From germline, CDR1 is SGHRS and CDR2 YFSETQ. The ends were cut back, 0 bases at V and 6 bases at J, with 20 bases in the middle. The CDR3: CASSLAPSRGFGDTQYF. As DNA, the CDR3 is TGCGCCAGCAGCTTGGCCCCCTCGCGGGGCTTCGGGGATACGCAGTATTTT.